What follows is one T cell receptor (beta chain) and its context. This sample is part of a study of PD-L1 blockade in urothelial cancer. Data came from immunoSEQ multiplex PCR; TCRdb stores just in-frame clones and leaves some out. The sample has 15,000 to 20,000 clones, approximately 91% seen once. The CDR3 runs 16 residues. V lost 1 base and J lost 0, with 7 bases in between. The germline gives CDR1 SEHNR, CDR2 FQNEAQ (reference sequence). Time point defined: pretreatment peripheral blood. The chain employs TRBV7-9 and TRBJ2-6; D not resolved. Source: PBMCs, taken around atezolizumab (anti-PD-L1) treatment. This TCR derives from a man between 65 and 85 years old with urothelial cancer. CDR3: CASSLVIGSGANVLTF. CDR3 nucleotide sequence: TGTGCCAGCAGCTTAGTAATCGGCTCTGGGGCCAACGTCCTGACTTTC.